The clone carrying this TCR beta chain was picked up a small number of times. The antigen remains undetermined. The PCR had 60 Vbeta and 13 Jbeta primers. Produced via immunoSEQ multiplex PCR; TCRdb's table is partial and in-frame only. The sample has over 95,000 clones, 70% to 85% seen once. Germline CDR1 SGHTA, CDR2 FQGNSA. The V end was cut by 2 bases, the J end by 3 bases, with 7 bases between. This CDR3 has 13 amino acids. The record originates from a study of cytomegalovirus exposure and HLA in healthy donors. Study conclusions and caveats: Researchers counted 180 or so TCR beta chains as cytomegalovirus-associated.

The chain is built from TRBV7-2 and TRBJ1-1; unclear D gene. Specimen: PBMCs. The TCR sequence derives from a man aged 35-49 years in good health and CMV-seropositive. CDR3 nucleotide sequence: TGTGCCAGCAGCTTACTTTCGGACACTGAAGCTTTCTTT. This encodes CASSLLSDTEAFF.